A single sample gave rise to the 5 T cell receptor beta chains below, sequenced in a study of blood T cell repertoires in COVID-19. Produced via immunoSEQ multiplex PCR; TCRdb's table is partial and in-frame only. The sample yields some 150,000 clones, 84% seen once. Material: peripheral blood. The source of these receptors is a woman aged 65 to 85 with COVID-19, enrolled during active disease.

By share, this clone ranks as medium-sized (0.01 to 0.1%). In nucleotides, the CDR3 is TGTGCCAGTAGTATGAGTAGTCGGGCGGGGGCTTTCTTT. Its protein product is CASSMSSRAGAFF. The rearrangement links TRBV19 to TRBJ1-1; D remains ambiguous. This CDR3 has 13 residues. Germline V gene lookup returns CDR1 LNHDA and CDR2 SQIVND (reference sequence). The V end was cut by 3 bases, the J end by 11 bases, with 16 bases between.

This chain uses TRBV2 with TRBJ1-1; D call uncertain. The V end lost 6 bases, the J end lost 5 bases, and 19 bases lay between the germline ends. The CDR3 runs 15 residues. The germline gives CDR1 SNHLY, CDR2 FYNNEI. The CDR3 DNA reads as TGTGCCAGCAGCCCTGCCACGGGGAGTCGGACTGAAGCTTTCTTT. Its protein is CASSPATGSRTEAFF.

This clone has a single count. This chain connects TRBV27 to TRBJ2-1; 10 bases are shared with TRBD1. Germline loops: CDR1 MNHEY, CDR2 SMNVEV (reference sequence). J lost 6 bases, V lost 4 bases, and 3 bases had no gene match. This CDR3 has 14 residues. This CDR3 is CASSSWDRGNEQFF. The CDR3 DNA sequence: TGTGCCAGCAGTTCATGGGACAGGGGCAATGAGCAGTTCTTC.

This chain uses TRBV11-2 with TRBJ2-5, with 8 bases fitting TRBD2. Germline-derived CDR1 and CDR2 are SGHAT and FQNNGV. After removal of 1 base from V and 4 bases from J, the junction contained 8 bases not matched to a gene. CDR3 length: 16 residues. CDR3 loop: CASSLGLAGMVETQYF. DNA of the CDR3: TGTGCCAGCAGCTTAGGGTTAGCGGGGATGGTAGAGACCCAGTACTTC.

The rearrangement links TRBV6-1 to TRBJ1-3; perhaps TRBD1 as D (6 bases). Trimming took off 0 bases at V and 7 bases at J, with 19 bases between the two ends. This CDR3 region has 17 residues. The germline V gene encodes CDR1 MNHNS and CDR2 SASEGT. CDR3 amino acids: CASSEALPGDRRNTIYF. In DNA, the CDR3 is TGTGCCAGCAGTGAAGCGCTTCCTGGAGACAGGAGGAACACCATATATTTT.